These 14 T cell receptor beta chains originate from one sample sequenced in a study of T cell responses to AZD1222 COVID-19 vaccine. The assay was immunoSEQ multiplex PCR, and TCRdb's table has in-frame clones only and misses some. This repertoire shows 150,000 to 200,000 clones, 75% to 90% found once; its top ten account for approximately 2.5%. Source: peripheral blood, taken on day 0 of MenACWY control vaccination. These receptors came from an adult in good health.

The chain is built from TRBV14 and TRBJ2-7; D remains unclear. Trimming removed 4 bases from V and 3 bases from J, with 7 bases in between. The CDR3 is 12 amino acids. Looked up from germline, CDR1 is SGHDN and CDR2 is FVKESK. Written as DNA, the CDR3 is TGTGCCAGCAGCCCCTCGGGCTACGAGCAGTACTTC. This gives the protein CASSPSGYEQYF.

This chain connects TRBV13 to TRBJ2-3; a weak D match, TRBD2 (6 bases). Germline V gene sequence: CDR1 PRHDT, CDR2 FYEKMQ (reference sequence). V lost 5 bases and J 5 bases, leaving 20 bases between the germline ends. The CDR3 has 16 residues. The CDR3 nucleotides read TGTGCCAGCAGCCCTCCATTGGCGGGAAAGGTAGATACGCAGTATTTT. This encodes CASSPPLAGKVDTQYF.

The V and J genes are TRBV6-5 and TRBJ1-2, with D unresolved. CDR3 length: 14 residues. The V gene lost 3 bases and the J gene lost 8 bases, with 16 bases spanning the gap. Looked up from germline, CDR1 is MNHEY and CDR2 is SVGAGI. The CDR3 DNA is TGTGCCAGCAGTTATTCGGCCAGTCTCGGGGGCTACACCTTC. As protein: CASSYSASLGGYTF.

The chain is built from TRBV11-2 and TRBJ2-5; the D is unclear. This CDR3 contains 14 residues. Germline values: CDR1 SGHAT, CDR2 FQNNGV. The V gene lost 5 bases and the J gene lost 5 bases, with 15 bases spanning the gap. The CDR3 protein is CASSPRSPRETQYF. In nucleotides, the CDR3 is TGTGCCAGCAGCCCCCGATCCCCACGGGAGACCCAGTACTTC.

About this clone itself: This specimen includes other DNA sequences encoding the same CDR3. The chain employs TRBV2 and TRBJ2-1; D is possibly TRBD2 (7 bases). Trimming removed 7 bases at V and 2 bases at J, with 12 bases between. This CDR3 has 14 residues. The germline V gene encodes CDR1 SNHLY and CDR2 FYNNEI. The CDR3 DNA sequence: TGTGCCAGCACCGAAGGGGGGGCCTACAATGAGCAGTTCTTC. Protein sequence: CASTEGGAYNEQFF.

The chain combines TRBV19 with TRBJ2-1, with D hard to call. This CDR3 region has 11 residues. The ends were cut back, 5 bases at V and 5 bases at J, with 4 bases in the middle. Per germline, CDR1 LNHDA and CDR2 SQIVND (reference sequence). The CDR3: CASSHHNEQFF. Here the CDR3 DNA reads TGTGCCAGTAGTCACCACAATGAGCAGTTCTTC.

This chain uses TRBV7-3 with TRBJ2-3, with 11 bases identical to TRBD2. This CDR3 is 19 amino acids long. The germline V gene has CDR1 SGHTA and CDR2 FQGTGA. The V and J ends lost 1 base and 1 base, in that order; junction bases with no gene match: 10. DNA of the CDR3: TGTGCCAGCAGCTTAAGGTCCCTAGCGGGGGGCGGGGGCACAGATACGCAGTATTTT. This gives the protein CASSLRSLAGGGGTDTQYF.

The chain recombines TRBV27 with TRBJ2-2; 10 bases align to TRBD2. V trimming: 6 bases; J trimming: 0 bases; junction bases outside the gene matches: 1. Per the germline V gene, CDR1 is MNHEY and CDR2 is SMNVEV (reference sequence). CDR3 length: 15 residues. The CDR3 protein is CASRSGRANTGELFF. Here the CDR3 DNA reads TGTGCCAGCAGAAGCGGGAGGGCGAACACCGGGGAGCTGTTTTTT.

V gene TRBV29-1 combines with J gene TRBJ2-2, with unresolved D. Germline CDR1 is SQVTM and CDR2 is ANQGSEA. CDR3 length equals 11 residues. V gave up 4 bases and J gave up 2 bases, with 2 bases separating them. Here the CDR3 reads CSVANTGELFF. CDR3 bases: TGCAGCGTTGCTAACACCGGGGAGCTGTTTTTT.

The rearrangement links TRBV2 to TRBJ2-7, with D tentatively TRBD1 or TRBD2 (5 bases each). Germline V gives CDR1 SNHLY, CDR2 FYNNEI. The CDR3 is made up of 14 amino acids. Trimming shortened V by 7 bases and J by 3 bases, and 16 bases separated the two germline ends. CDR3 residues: CASKGLGGLYEQYF. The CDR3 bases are TGTGCCAGCAAGGGGCTAGGAGGTCTCTACGAGCAGTACTTC.

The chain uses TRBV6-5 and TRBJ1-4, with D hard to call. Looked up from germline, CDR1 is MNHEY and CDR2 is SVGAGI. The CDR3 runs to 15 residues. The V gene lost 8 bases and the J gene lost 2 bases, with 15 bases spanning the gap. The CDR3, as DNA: TGTGCCAGCGGAATAGAGGGTTGGACTAATGAAAAACTGTTTTTT. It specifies CASGIEGWTNEKLFF.

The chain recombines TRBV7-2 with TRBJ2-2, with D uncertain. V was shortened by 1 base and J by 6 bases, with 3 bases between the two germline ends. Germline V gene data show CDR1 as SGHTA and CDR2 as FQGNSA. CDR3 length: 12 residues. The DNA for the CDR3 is TGTGCCAGCAGCTTAGAGTCCGGGGAGCTGTTTTTT. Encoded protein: CASSLESGELFF.

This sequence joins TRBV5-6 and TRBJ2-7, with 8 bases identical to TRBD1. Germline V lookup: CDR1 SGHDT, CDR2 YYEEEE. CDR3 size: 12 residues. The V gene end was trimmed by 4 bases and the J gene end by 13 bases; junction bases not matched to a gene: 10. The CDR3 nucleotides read TGTGCCAGCAGCGGCCCGGACAGGGTTTCATACTTC. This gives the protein CASSGPDRVSYF.

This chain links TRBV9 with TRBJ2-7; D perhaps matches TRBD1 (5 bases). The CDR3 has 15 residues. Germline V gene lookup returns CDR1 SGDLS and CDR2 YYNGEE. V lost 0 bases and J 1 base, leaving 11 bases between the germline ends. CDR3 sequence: CASSVGGSQSYEQYF. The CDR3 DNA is TGTGCCAGCAGCGTAGGGGGCAGTCAGTCCTACGAGCAGTACTTC.